Shown below are 14 T cell receptor beta chains from a single sample sequenced in a study of identical twins. TCRdb called the 5' RACE reads again in MiXCR, with one record for every CDR3 protein. This sample has 1.5 million to 2 million distinct CDR3 sequences, with less than 35% found just once. Specimen: cord blood. Source of these receptors: a newborn girl in good health.

The V and J genes are TRBV4-1 and TRBJ2-7; D perhaps matches TRBD1 (6 bases). Between the trimmed V and J ends, which lost 3 bases and 1 base, there was a span of 16 bases. CDR1 and CDR2 (germline): MGHRA, YSYEKL. The CDR3 contains 16 residues. The CDR3 reads CASSHDRSTFSYEQYF. The DNA for the CDR3 is TGCGCCAGCAGCCATGACAGGTCGACTTTTTCCTACGAGCAGTACTTC.

This clonotype was counted many times. The junction shows a germline mismatch at one end, possibly a read error. J is TRBJ2-7 and V is TRBV5-1; 10 positions match TRBD2. Germline CDR1 and CDR2: SGHRS and YFSETQ. This CDR3 has 15 amino acids. The CDR3 reads CASSLLAGGPYEQYF. CDR3 nucleotides: TGTGCCAGCAGCTTGTTAGCGGGAGGCCCCTACGAGCAGTACTTC.

The chain joins TRBV5-1 to TRBJ1-6; no clear D gene. V was trimmed by 0 bases and J by 14 bases, leaving 9 bases between them. This CDR3 spans 12 amino acids. CDR1 SGHRS and CDR2 YFSETQ come from the germline V gene. The CDR3 sequence is CASSLDRTSLHF. In nucleotides, the CDR3 is TGCGCCAGCAGCTTGGATAGGACGTCCCTCCACTTT.

The chain couples TRBV12-3 or TRBV12-4 to TRBJ2-3; 8 nucleotides match TRBD1. The CDR3 is 13 residues long. Trimming cost V 7 bases and J 14 bases; bases outside gene matches: 14. The CDR3 here is CASIPTTGAMGYF. CDR3 sequence (DNA): TGTGCCAGCATCCCGACGACAGGGGCGATGGGGTATTTT.

This clonotype was seen a few times. The V gene is TRBV20-1, the J gene TRBJ2-5; D not resolved. Germline V CDR1 and CDR2: DFQATT, SNEGSKA (reference sequence). Trimming removed 3 bases from V and 11 bases from J, with 19 bases in between. This CDR3 is 13 amino acids long. The CDR3, as DNA: TGCAGTGCTAGGAGGTTTGAGTACGATGAGCAGTACTTC. As protein: CSARRFEYDEQYF.

Notes on this clonotype: A read error may produce the germline difference seen at one junction end. This chain connects TRBV5-1 to TRBJ2-7; 10 nucleotides align to TRBD2. CDR3 length equals 16 residues. Germline V lookup: CDR1 SGHRS, CDR2 YFSETQ. The CDR3 region is CANSFPTSGPSYEQYF. CDR3 coding DNA: TGCGCCAACAGCTTTCCGACTAGCGGGCCTTCCTACGAGCAGTACTTC.

This clonotype was recorded at least ten times. The chain links TRBV7-2 to TRBJ2-3; 12 bases map to TRBD2. CDR1 SGHTA and CDR2 FQGNSA come from the germline V gene. The CDR3 loop spans 15 amino acids. V gave up 4 bases and J gave up 4 bases; unmatched junction bases: 3. Here the CDR3 reads CASSSGLAGSDTQYF. In nucleotides, the CDR3 is TGTGCCAGCAGCTCGGGACTAGCGGGCTCAGATACGCAGTATTTT.

This clonotype was detected many times. V and J are TRBV20-1 and TRBJ2-3; D gene ambiguous. Looked up from germline, CDR1 is DFQATT and CDR2 is SNEGSKA (reference sequence). Trimming stripped 6 bases from V and 2 bases from J, with 6 bases between. The CDR3 contains 11 residues. CDR3: CSAPSTDTQYF. CDR3 nucleotides: TGCAGTGCCCCCTCCACAGATACGCAGTATTTT.

The chain carries TRBV2 and TRBJ1-2; D unclear. V shed 0 bases and J shed 10 bases, with 6 bases lying between them. The CDR3 covers 11 residues. The V gene's germline CDR1 is SNHLY and CDR2 FYNNEI. CDR3 sequence: CASSEALSYTF. DNA for the CDR3: TGTGCCAGCAGTGAAGCCCTCTCCTACACCTTC.

V and J are TRBV20-1 and TRBJ1-1, with a possible D match to TRBD1 (5 bases). The CDR3 sequence is 14 residues long. V was clipped by 2 bases and J by 1 base, with 11 bases between them. The germline CDR1 and CDR2 sequences are DFQATT and SNEGSKA (reference sequence). Here the CDR3 DNA reads TGCAGTGCTAGACAAGGAGGGGCGAACACTGAAGCTTTCTTT. Protein sequence: CSARQGGANTEAFF.

This clonotype has a handful of counts. This chain uses TRBV7-8 with TRBJ1-2, with 8 bases matching TRBD1. Germline V gives CDR1 SGHVS, CDR2 FQNEAQ. CDR3 length: 16 amino acids. V trimming: 4 bases; J trimming: 4 bases; junction bases outside the gene matches: 11. The chain's CDR3 is CASSSRTGKRPYGYTF. The DNA for the CDR3 is TGTGCCAGCAGCTCCCGGACAGGGAAGCGTCCCTATGGCTACACCTTC.

The V call is TRBV5-1, the J call TRBJ2-1; D is possibly TRBD2 (5 bases). V was pared by 3 bases and J by 0 bases, with 10 bases between. The CDR3 is 15 amino acids. CDR1 and CDR2 (germline): SGHRS, YFSETQ. DNA of the CDR3: TGCGCCAGCAGCTCGGACTCCAGCTCCTACAATGAGCAGTTCTTC. It encodes CASSSDSSSYNEQFF.

This clonotype appeared many times. This rearrangement joins TRBV6-5 to TRBJ1-4; no firm D call. The CDR3 covers 12 residues. The V end lost 2 bases, the J end lost 8 bases, and 6 bases lay between the germline ends. Looked up from germline, CDR1 is MNHEY and CDR2 is SVGAGI. The CDR3 protein is CASSYPREKLFF. CDR3 sequence (DNA): TGTGCCAGCAGTTACCCCAGGGAAAAACTGTTTTTT.

J is TRBJ1-1 and V is TRBV28; D is perhaps TRBD1 (6 bases). The V gene lost 2 bases and the J gene lost 5 bases, with 12 bases spanning the gap. Germline V gives CDR1 MDHEN, CDR2 SYDVKM. This CDR3 region has 14 residues. The CDR3, as DNA: TGTGCCAGCAGTTTAGGCGGACAGTCAACTGAAGCTTTCTTT. This codes for CASSLGGQSTEAFF.